One sample yielded the 32 T cell receptor beta chains listed below, sequenced in a study of cytomegalovirus exposure and HLA in healthy donors. Both 60 Vbeta primers and 13 Jbeta primers went into the PCR. Measured with immunoSEQ multiplex PCR; TCRdb has only the in-frame clones, and not every one. This table has over 130,000 clones, 70% appearing once. The sample was PBMCs. The receptor set was obtained from a woman in her twenties or thirties in good health and CMV-seronegative.

This rearrangement joins TRBV6-1 to TRBJ2-7; possible D gene TRBD2, 6 bases. Trimming took off 8 bases at V and 2 bases at J, with 13 bases between the two ends. The CDR3 runs 13 residues. The germline V gene has CDR1 MNHNS and CDR2 SASEGT. The CDR3, as DNA: TGTGCCAGCGCGGAGGGGTTTACCTACGAGCAGTACTTC. Translated: CASAEGFTYEQYF.

With respect to this clone: Different DNA sequences within this sample yield the same CDR3. The V gene is TRBV9, the J gene TRBJ2-3, with D possibly TRBD2 on 7 matching bases. This CDR3 region has 15 residues. Trimming cost V 2 bases and J 4 bases, with 14 bases left between them. The germline V gene encodes CDR1 SGDLS and CDR2 YYNGEE. CDR3 residues: CASSVWRGPPDTQYF. The CDR3 region has the DNA TGTGCCAGCAGCGTGTGGCGGGGGCCCCCAGATACGCAGTATTTT.

The chain couples TRBV6-6 to TRBJ1-6, with D maybe TRBD1 (6 bases). V lost 6 bases and J 8 bases, leaving 8 bases between the germline ends. This CDR3 is built from 12 residues. Germline V gene lookup returns CDR1 MNHNY and CDR2 SVGAGI (reference sequence). The CDR3 DNA reads as TGTGCCAGCAGAAGACAGGATTCACCCCTCCACTTT. Translation: CASRRQDSPLHF.

J is TRBJ2-1 and V is TRBV6-5; D unresolved. Looked up from germline, CDR1 is MNHEY and CDR2 is SVGAGI. CDR3 length: 14 residues. Deletions cut 4 bases from V and 0 bases from J, with 7 bases between. CDR3 protein: CASSSPFSYNEQFF. CDR3 sequence (DNA): TGTGCCAGCAGTTCCCCGTTCTCCTACAATGAGCAGTTCTTC.

The rearrangement uses TRBV30 and TRBJ2-7; 7 nucleotides align to TRBD1. The germline V gene has CDR1 GTSNPN and CDR2 SVGIG (reference sequence). V gave up 5 bases and J gave up 10 bases; unmatched junction bases: 14. The CDR3 covers 13 residues. The CDR3 DNA sequence: TGTGCCTGGGACACAAGACAGGGTTTGGATCAGTACTTC. Its translation is CAWDTRQGLDQYF. Full variable domain (remainder filled in from reference TRBV30 and TRBJ2-7): SQTIHQWPATLVQPVGSPLSLECTVEGTSNPNLYWYRQAAGRGLQLLFYSVGIGQISSEVPQNLSASRPQDRQFILSSKKLLLSDSGFYLCAWDTRQGLDQYFGPGTRLTVT.

V usage is TRBV5-1 and J usage is TRBJ2-3; a weak D match, TRBD2 (6 bases). Germline V gives CDR1 SGHRS, CDR2 YFSETQ. Trimming removed 1 base from V and 6 bases from J, with 15 bases in between. This CDR3 has 15 amino acids. CDR3 DNA: TGCGCCAGCAGCTTGTCTAGCGCGGTGGGGGATACGCAGTATTTT. Amino acids: CASSLSSAVGDTQYF.

J is TRBJ2-5 and V is TRBV11-2, with D maybe TRBD1 (5 bases). Between the trimmed V and J ends, which lost 1 base and 5 bases, there was a span of 14 bases. This CDR3 spans 15 amino acids. Germline V CDR1 and CDR2: SGHAT, FQNNGV. The CDR3 bases are TGTGCCAGCAGCTTAGGGGGCTCGTGGGGTGAGACCCAGTACTTC. Protein product: CASSLGGSWGETQYF.

This sequence joins TRBV7-9 and TRBJ2-1; TRBD2 agrees at 9 bases. With V trimmed by 5 bases and J by 8 bases, 10 bases remained unmatched. The CDR3 is 15 amino acids. Per germline, CDR1 SEHNR and CDR2 FQNEAQ (reference sequence). The chain's CDR3 is CASSPLAGAGYEQFF. In DNA, the CDR3 is TGTGCCAGCAGCCCTTTAGCGGGGGCAGGTTATGAGCAGTTCTTC.

This chain uses TRBV6-1 with TRBJ2-5, with D perhaps TRBD2 (6 bases). The J call may be wrong; the DNA end is better matched by TRBJ2-7. The germline V gene has CDR1 MNHNS and CDR2 SASEGT. The CDR3 consists of 15 residues. In DNA, the CDR3 is TGTGCCAGCAGTGAATTCGGCGGGGAGGCCTACGAGCAGTACTTC. Amino acids: CASSEFGGEAYEQYF.

The rearrangement links TRBV18 to TRBJ1-2; D is uncertain. Germline V gene lookup returns CDR1 KGHSH and CDR2 LQKENI. Deletions cut 0 bases from V and 8 bases from J, with 13 bases between. The CDR3 covers 14 residues. CDR3 nucleotides: TGTGCCAGCTCACCACCGTCGACGAGGGAGGGCTACACCTTC. Its translation: CASSPPSTREGYTF.

The rearrangement links TRBV7-2 to TRBJ2-5, with 11 bases matching TRBD2. The J call may be in error: the DNA end matches TRBJ2-7 better. The CDR3 length is 16 residues. The germline CDR1 and CDR2 sequences are SGHTA and FQGNSA. The CDR3 is CASSSVGTSGNYEQYF. As DNA, the CDR3 is TGTGCCAGCAGCTCGGTAGGGACTAGCGGAAACTACGAGCAGTACTTC.

The V gene is TRBV14, the J gene TRBJ1-1; D may be TRBD1 (5 bases). The V end was cut by 2 bases, the J end by 3 bases, with 7 bases between. The CDR3 totals 13 residues. From germline, CDR1 is SGHDN and CDR2 FVKESK. The CDR3 sequence: CASSQQGDTEAFF. DNA of the CDR3: TGTGCCAGCAGCCAACAGGGTGACACTGAAGCTTTCTTT.

This clone was seen only a few times. V and J are TRBV19 and TRBJ2-4; TRBD1 aligns across 7 bases. CDR3 length equals 14 residues. Germline V gives CDR1 LNHDA, CDR2 SQIVND (reference sequence). V lost 3 bases to trimming and J lost 5 bases; unmatched junction nucleotides: 4. DNA of the CDR3: TGTGCCAGTAGTATTTTAGGGGGCGAAAACATTCAGTACTTC. Protein product: CASSILGGENIQYF.

The chain employs TRBV21-1 and TRBJ1-6; the table's D call, TRBD1, has no DNA check behind it. TRBV21-1 is designated a pseudogene. The CDR3 is 16 amino acids. The CDR3 DNA follows: TGTGCCAGCAGGCTCCGGGACAGGGACGTAAATTCACCCCTCCACTTT. It specifies CASRLRDRDVNSPLHF.

This chain uses TRBV7-2 with TRBJ1-3; the D gene is possibly TRBD1 (6 bases). Trimming stripped 5 bases from V and 0 bases from J, with 14 bases between. Germline V lookup: CDR1 SGHTA, CDR2 FQGNSA. CDR3 length: 16 residues. The CDR3 protein is CASSLGQFPSGNTIYF. The CDR3 DNA follows: TGTGCCAGCAGCCTAGGACAGTTTCCCTCTGGAAACACCATATATTTT.

The gene calls are TRBV30 and TRBJ2-1, with TRBD1 matching 12 bases. Trimming cost V 3 bases and J 9 bases; bases outside gene matches: 9. The CDR3 extends over 15 amino acids. Germline loops: CDR1 GTSNPN, CDR2 SVGIG (reference sequence). CDR3 protein: CAWRPTGTGGFEQFF. The CDR3 DNA follows: TGTGCCTGGAGGCCAACCGGGACAGGGGGCTTTGAGCAGTTCTTC.

This chain uses TRBV30 with TRBJ2-7; 9 bases are a match to TRBD1. The germline V gene has CDR1 GTSNPN and CDR2 SVGIG (reference sequence). V lost 3 bases to trimming and J lost 3 bases; unmatched junction nucleotides: 3. The CDR3 is 13 amino acids. CDR3 region: CAWRGQGFYEQYF. In DNA form, the CDR3 reads TGTGCCTGGAGGGGACAGGGTTTCTACGAGCAGTACTTC.

The V and J genes are TRBV5-1 and TRBJ2-2, with D possibly being TRBD1 (5 bases). The germline gives CDR1 SGHRS, CDR2 YFSETQ. V lost 7 bases and J lost 5, with 18 bases in between. CDR3 length equals 15 residues. The CDR3 reads CASQSRVVSTGELFF. Written as DNA, the CDR3 is TGCGCCAGCCAAAGCAGGGTAGTTTCGACCGGGGAGCTGTTTTTT.

This clone was detected a few times. V usage is TRBV6-6 and J usage is TRBJ1-6, with TRBD1 as a possible D gene (6 bases). With 8 bases removed from V and 10 bases from J, the gap between germline ends came to 21 bases. The CDR3 contains 15 residues. CDR1 is MNHNY and CDR2 is SVGAGI in the germline V gene (reference sequence). CDR3 region: CASRNPPIQGSPLHF. The DNA of the CDR3 is TGTGCCAGCCGAAACCCCCCAATACAGGGCTCACCCCTCCACTTT.

V and J are TRBV9 and TRBJ2-2; 7 bases fit TRBD2. This CDR3 region has 15 residues. V dropped 3 bases and J dropped 2; count of bases not matched to a gene: 4. Germline V gives CDR1 SGDLS, CDR2 YYNGEE. CDR3 in amino acids: CASSAGGKNTGELFF. The CDR3 coding sequence is TGTGCCAGCAGCGCCGGGGGGAAAAACACCGGGGAGCTGTTTTTT.

This clone has just a few counts. The chain links TRBV5-1 to TRBJ1-2; D is ambiguous. CDR1 is SGHRS and CDR2 is YFSETQ in the germline V gene. CDR3 length: 16 residues. V lost 3 bases and J lost 7, with 22 bases in between. This CDR3 reads CASSSGSTANDGGYTF. The CDR3 DNA reads as TGCGCCAGCAGCTCTGGAAGTACAGCCAATGACGGTGGCTACACCTTC.

The chain is built from TRBV29-1 and TRBJ1-1, with D perhaps matching TRBD1 (5 bases). Trimming cost V 3 bases and J 2 bases, with 13 bases left between them. The CDR3 extends over 14 amino acids. Germline CDR1 reads SQVTM; CDR2 reads ANQGSEA. DNA of the CDR3: TGCAGCGTTGAGAGCAGGGTCCCTAACACTGAAGCTTTCTTT. Translation: CSVESRVPNTEAFF.

The chain is built from TRBV28 and TRBJ2-7; 8 positions agree with TRBD1. CDR1 MDHEN and CDR2 SYDVKM come from the germline V gene. The CDR3 runs to 16 residues. The junction had 15 bases not matched to a gene; V was cut back by 5 bases and J by 6 bases. The CDR3 region has the DNA TGTGCCAGCAGTACGGGACAGGTCCCTAAATTAGGCGAGCAGTACTTC. Amino acids: CASSTGQVPKLGEQYF.

The chain combines TRBV7-9 with TRBJ2-3, with no clear D. The V and J ends lost 0 bases and 0 bases respectively, with 7 bases between them. From germline, CDR1 is SEHNR and CDR2 FQNEAQ (reference sequence). This CDR3 is 15 amino acids long. The CDR3 DNA reads TGTGCCAGCAGCTTAGCGGCAGATAGCACAGATACGCAGTATTTT. Its protein is CASSLAADSTDTQYF.

The genes are TRBV14 and TRBJ2-2; possibly TRBD2 for D (6 bases). Per germline, CDR1 SGHDN and CDR2 FVKESK. V was pared by 4 bases and J by 3 bases, with 9 bases between. The CDR3 spans 14 residues. Here the CDR3 DNA reads TGTGCCAGCAGCCCGGGGGTCGACACCGGGGAGCTGTTTTTT. Translated, it gives CASSPGVDTGELFF.

V is TRBV5-6 and J is TRBJ1-6, with D uncertain. V lost 5 bases and J lost 6, with 9 bases in between. Germline-derived CDR1 and CDR2 are SGHDT and YYEEEE. This CDR3 contains 13 residues. The CDR3 DNA follows: TGTGCCAGCAGTCCCCATCCTAATTCACCCCTCCACTTT. It is translated as CASSPHPNSPLHF.

This clone was detected once. The rearrangement joins TRBV30 to TRBJ2-3; D not certain. This CDR3 spans 12 amino acids. Germline CDR1 and CDR2: GTSNPN and SVGIG (reference sequence). V lost 2 bases to trimming and J lost 5 bases, with 8 bases between them. In DNA, the CDR3 is TGTGCCTGGAGTTTAGAGCGAGATACGCAGTATTTT. This sequence encodes CAWSLERDTQYF.

This chain's CDR3 is CASSEEYLSSYEQYF. DNA for the CDR3: TGTGCCAGCAGTGAAGAATACCTGAGCTCCTACGAGCAGTACTTC. The rearrangement joins TRBV6-1 to TRBJ2-7; D not certain. This CDR3 contains 15 residues. Trimming removed 1 base from V and 0 bases from J, with 10 bases in between. The germline V gene has CDR1 MNHNS and CDR2 SASEGT.

The CDR3 reads CASSSTGGGGNIQYF. The DNA of the CDR3 is TGTGCCAGCAGTTCGACAGGGGGCGGAGGAAACATTCAGTACTTC. The chain joins TRBV2 to TRBJ2-4, with TRBD1 matching over 10 bases. CDR3 length: 15 amino acids. J lost 6 bases, V lost 5 bases, and 7 bases had no gene match. The V gene's germline CDR1 is SNHLY and CDR2 FYNNEI.

A single count supports this clone. The chain combines TRBV5-1 with TRBJ2-1; D uncertain. V dropped 4 bases and J dropped 0 bases, with 5 bases sitting between them. In germline, CDR1 is SGHRS, CDR2 YFSETQ. This CDR3 is built from 13 residues. The CDR3 sequence is CASSSISYNEQFF. For the CDR3, the DNA is TGCGCCAGCAGCAGCATCTCCTACAATGAGCAGTTCTTC.

J is TRBJ2-7 and V is TRBV18, with 7 bases fitting TRBD1. Germline lookup yields CDR1 KGHSH and CDR2 LQKENI. CDR3 length: 13 amino acids. With 6 bases clipped from V and 5 bases from J, the junction kept 7 bases outside the gene matches. CDR3 loop: CASSLGQPNEQYV. In DNA form, the CDR3 reads TGTGCCAGCTCGTTGGGACAGCCCAACGAGCAGTACGTC.

Details on this clone: Sequence at one end of the junction differs from germline and may be a read error. The chain has TRBV4-1 and TRBJ1-3; 7 bases line up with TRBD1. The germline gives CDR1 MGHRA, CDR2 YSYEKL. This CDR3 spans 15 amino acids. The CDR3 DNA reads as TGTGCCAGCAGCCCTCAGACAGGGATTGGAAACACCATATATTTT. Amino acid sequence: CASSPQTGIGNTIYF.